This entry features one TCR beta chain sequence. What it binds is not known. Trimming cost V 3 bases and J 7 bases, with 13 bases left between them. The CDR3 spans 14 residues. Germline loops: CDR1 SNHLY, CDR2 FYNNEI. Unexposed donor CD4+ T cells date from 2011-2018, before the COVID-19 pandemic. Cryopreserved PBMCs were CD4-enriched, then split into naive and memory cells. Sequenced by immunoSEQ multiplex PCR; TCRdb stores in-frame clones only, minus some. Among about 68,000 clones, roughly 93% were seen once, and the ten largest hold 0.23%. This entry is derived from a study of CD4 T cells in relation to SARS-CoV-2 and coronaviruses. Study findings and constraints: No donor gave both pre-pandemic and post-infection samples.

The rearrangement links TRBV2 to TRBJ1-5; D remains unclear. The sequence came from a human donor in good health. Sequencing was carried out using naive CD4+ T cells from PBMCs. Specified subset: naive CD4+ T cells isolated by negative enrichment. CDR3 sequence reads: CASSDEGLGQPQHF. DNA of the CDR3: TGTGCCAGCAGTGACGAGGGTCTGGGCCAGCCCCAGCATTTT.